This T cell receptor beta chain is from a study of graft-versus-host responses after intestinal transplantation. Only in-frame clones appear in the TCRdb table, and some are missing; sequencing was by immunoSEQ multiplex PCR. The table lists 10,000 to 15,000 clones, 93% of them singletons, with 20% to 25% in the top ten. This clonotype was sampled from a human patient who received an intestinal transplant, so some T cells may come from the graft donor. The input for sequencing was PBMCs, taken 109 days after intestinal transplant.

CDR3 sequence: CASSLTSGSEQYF. The CDR3 nucleotides read TGTGCCAGCAGCCTGACTAGCGGGAGCGAGCAGTACTTC. This sequence joins TRBV7-9 and TRBJ2-7, with TRBD2 matching over 12 bases. Germline loops: CDR1 SEHNR, CDR2 FQNEAQ (reference sequence). V dropped 5 bases and J dropped 6; count of bases not matched to a gene: 2. The CDR3 is 13 amino acids.